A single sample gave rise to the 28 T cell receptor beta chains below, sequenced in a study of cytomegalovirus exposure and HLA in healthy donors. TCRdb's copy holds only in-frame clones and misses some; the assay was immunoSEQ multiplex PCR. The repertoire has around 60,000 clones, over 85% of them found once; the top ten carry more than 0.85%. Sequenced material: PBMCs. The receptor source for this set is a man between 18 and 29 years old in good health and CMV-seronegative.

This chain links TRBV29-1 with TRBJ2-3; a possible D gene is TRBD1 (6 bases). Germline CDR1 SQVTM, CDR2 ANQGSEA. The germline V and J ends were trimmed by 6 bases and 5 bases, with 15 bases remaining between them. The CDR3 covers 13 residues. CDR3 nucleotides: TGCAGCGTGTCACAGGGCCCTAAAGATACGCAGTATTTT. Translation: CSVSQGPKDTQYF.

CDR3 region: CASSFMNTEAFF. CDR3 coding DNA: TGTGCCAGCAGCTTTATGAACACTGAAGCTTTCTTT. The gene calls are TRBV7-8 and TRBJ1-1; D remains ambiguous. Germline CDR1 and CDR2: SGHVS and FQNEAQ. The CDR3 loop spans 12 amino acids. Trimming removed 3 bases at V and 0 bases at J, with 2 bases between.

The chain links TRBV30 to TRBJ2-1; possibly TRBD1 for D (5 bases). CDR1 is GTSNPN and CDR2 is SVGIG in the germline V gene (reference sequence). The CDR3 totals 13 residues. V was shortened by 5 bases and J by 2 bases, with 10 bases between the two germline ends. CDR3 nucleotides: TGTGCCTGGGACAGACCACCCTACAATGAGCAGTTCTTC. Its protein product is CAWDRPPYNEQFF.

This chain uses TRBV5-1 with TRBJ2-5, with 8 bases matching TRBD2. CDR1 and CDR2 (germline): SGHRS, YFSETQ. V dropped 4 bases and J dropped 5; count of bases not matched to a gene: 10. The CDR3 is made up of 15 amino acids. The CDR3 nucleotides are TGCGCCAGCAGCGATCAAGCGGGAGTCGAGGAGACCCAGTACTTC. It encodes CASSDQAGVEETQYF.

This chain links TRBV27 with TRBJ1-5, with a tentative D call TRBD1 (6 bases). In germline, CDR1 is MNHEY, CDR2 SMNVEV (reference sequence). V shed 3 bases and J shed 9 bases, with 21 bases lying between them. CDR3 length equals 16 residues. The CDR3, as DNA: TGTGCCAGCAGTTTTTCCGCGGGGGCGCTAAATGGGCCCCAGCATTTT. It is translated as CASSFSAGALNGPQHF.

CDR3 DNA sequence: TGTGCCAGCAGCTCTGCGACTAGCGGCCCAGAGACCCAGTACTTC. Protein product: CASSSATSGPETQYF. The rearrangement links TRBV13 to TRBJ2-5; the match to TRBD2 covers 9 bases. V was clipped by 4 bases and J by 4 bases; unmatched bases: 7. This CDR3 is 15 amino acids long. The germline V gene encodes CDR1 PRHDT and CDR2 FYEKMQ (reference sequence).

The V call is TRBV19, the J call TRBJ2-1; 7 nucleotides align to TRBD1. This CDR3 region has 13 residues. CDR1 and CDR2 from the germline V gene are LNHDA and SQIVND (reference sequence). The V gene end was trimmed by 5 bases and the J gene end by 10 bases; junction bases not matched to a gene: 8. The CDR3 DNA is TGTGCCAGTAGTTACAGGGGATTTTGGGAGCAGTTCTTC. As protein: CASSYRGFWEQFF.

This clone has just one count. The CDR3 region has the DNA TGTGCCAGCAGCCCCAAAACTAGCGGGAACTACGAGCAGTACTTC. Translation gives CASSPKTSGNYEQYF. The chain employs TRBV6-5 and TRBJ2-7, with TRBD2 matching 10 bases. The CDR3 totals 15 residues. CDR1 and CDR2 from the germline V gene are MNHEY and SVGAGI. Unmatched junction bases numbered 8, after V lost 6 bases and J lost 3 bases.

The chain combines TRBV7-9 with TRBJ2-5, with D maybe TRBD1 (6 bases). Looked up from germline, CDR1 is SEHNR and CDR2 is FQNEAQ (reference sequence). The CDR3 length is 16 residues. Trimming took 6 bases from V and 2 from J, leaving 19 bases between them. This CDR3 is CASRHTGFGWQETQYF. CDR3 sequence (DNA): TGTGCCAGCAGACACACAGGGTTTGGTTGGCAAGAGACCCAGTACTTC.

CDR3 sequence: CSVAGLASDTQYF. The CDR3 DNA follows: TGCAGCGTTGCAGGTCTTGCGTCAGATACGCAGTATTTT. J is TRBJ2-3 and V is TRBV29-1; D is undetermined. Germline V gene data show CDR1 as SQVTM and CDR2 as ANQGSEA. This CDR3 is 13 amino acids long. Trimming took 4 bases from V and 4 from J, leaving 12 bases between them.

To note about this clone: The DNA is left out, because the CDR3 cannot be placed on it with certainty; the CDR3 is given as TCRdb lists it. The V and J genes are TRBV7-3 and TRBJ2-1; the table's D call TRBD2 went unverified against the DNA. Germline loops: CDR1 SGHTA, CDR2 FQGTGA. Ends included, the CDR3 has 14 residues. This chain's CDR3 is CASSFFGSGNEQFF.

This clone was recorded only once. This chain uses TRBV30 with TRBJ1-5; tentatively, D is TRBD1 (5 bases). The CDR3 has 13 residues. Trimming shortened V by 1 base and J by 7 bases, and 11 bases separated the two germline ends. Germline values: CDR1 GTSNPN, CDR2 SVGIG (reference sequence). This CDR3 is CAWSERGNQPQHF. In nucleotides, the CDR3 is TGTGCCTGGAGTGAAAGGGGTAACCAGCCCCAGCATTTT.

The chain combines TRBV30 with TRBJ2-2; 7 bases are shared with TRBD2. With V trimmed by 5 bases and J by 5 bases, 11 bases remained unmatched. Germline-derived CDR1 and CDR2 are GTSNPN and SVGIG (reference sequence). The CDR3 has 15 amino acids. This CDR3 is CAWGDRDYWTGELFF. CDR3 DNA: TGTGCCTGGGGGGACCGGGACTACTGGACCGGGGAGCTGTTTTTT. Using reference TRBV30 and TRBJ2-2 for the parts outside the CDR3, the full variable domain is SQTIHQWPATLVQPVGSPLSLECTVEGTSNPNLYWYRQAAGRGLQLLFYSVGIGQISSEVPQNLSASRPQDRQFILSSKKLLLSDSGFYLCAWGDRDYWTGELFFGEGSRLTVL.

The CDR3 nucleotides read TGTGCCAGCAGTTACGTCCAGGGGAGCTCCTACGAGCAGTACTTC. Its translation is CASSYVQGSSYEQYF. The chain is built from TRBV6-5 and TRBJ2-7, with a possible D match to TRBD1 (6 bases). Germline lookup yields CDR1 MNHEY and CDR2 SVGAGI. The V end was cut by 2 bases, the J end by 0 bases, with 11 bases between. This CDR3 contains 15 residues.

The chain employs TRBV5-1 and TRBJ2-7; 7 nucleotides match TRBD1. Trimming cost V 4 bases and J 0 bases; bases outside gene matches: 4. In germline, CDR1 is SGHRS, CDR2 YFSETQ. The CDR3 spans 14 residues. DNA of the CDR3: TGCGCCAGCAGCGGGGGACAGTTCTCCTACGAGCAGTACTTC. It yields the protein CASSGGQFSYEQYF.

The CDR3 loop is CASTTSESSGNEQFF. The DNA for the CDR3 is TGCGCCAGCACGACTAGCGAATCGTCCGGCAATGAGCAGTTCTTC. The V and J genes are TRBV5-1 and TRBJ2-1, with 8 bases identical to TRBD2. The germline V gene has CDR1 SGHRS and CDR2 YFSETQ. The CDR3 has 15 amino acids. V shed 6 bases and J 6 bases; nucleotides not matched to a gene: 11.

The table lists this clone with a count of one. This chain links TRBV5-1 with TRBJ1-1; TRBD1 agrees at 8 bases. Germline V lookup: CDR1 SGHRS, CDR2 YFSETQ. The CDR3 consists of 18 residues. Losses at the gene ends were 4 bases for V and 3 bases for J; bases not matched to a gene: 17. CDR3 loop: CASSRRQDRGNVYTEAFF. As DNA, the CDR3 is TGCGCCAGCAGCCGAAGACAAGACAGGGGAAATGTATACACTGAAGCTTTCTTT.

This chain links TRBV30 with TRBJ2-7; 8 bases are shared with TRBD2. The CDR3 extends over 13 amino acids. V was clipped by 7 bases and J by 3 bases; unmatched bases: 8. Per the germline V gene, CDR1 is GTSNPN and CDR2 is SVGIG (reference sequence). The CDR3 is CASGGTSFYEQYF. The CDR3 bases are TGTGCCTCGGGGGGGACAAGCTTCTACGAGCAGTACTTC.

In DNA, the CDR3 is TGTGCCAGCAGTCCCCTATCCAGGCTTAGCAATCAGCCCCAGCATTTT. Its translation is CASSPLSRLSNQPQHF. V gene TRBV28 combines with J gene TRBJ1-5; D not resolved. Germline lookup yields CDR1 MDHEN and CDR2 SYDVKM. The CDR3 length is 16 residues. Trimming took 5 bases from V and 0 from J, leaving 14 bases between them.

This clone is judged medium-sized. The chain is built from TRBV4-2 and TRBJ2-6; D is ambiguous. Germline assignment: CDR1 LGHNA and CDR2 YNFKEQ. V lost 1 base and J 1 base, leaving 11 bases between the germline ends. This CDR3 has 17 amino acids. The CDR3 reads CASSQGGSESGANVLTF. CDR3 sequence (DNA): TGTGCCAGCAGCCAAGGAGGATCTGAGTCTGGGGCCAACGTCCTGACTTTC.

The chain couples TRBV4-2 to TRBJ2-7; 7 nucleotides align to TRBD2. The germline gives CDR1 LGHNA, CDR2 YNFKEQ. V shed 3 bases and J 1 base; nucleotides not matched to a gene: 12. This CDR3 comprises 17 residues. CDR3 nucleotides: TGTGCCAGCAGCCATCCCCAAGGACTAGGCCTTTCCTACGAGCAGTACTTC. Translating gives CASSHPQGLGLSYEQYF.

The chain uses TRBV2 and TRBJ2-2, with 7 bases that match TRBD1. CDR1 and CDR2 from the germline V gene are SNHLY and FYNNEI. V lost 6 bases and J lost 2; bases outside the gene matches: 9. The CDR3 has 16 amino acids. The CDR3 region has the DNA TGTGCCAGCAGACCACCGGGACAGACTAACACCGGGGAGCTGTTTTTT. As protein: CASRPPGQTNTGELFF.

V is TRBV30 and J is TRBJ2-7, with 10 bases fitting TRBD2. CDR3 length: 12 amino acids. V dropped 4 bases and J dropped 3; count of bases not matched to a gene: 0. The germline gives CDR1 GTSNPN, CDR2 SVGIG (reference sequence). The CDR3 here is CAWTSGGYEQYF. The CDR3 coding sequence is TGTGCCTGGACTAGCGGGGGCTACGAGCAGTACTTC. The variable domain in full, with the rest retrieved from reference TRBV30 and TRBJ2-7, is SQTIHQWPATLVQPVGSPLSLECTVEGTSNPNLYWYRQAAGRGLQLLFYSVGIGQISSEVPQNLSASRPQDRQFILSSKKLLLSDSGFYLCAWTSGGYEQYFGPGTRLTVT.

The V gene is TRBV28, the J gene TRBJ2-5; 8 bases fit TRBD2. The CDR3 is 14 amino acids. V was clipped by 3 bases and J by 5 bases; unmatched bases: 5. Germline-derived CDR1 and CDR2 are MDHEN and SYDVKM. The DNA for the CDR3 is TGTGCCAGCAGTTTCGGGGGGGGTGGGGAGACCCAGTACTTC. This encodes CASSFGGGGETQYF.

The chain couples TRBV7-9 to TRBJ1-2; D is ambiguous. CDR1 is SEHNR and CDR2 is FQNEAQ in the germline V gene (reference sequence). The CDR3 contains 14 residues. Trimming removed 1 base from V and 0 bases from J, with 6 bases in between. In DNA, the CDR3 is TGTGCCAGCAGCTTAGAGAGAGCTAACTATGGCTACACCTTC. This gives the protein CASSLERANYGYTF.

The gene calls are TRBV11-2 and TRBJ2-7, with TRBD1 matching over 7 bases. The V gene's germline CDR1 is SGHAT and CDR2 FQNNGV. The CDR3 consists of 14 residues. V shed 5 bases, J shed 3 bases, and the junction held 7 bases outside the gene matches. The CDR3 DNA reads TGTGCCAGCAGCGAAGCCGGGACAGTCTACGAGCAGTACTTC. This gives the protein CASSEAGTVYEQYF.

The CDR3 DNA sequence: TGCGCCAGCAGCCAGGGACAGTACAATGAGCAGTTCTTC. This translates into CASSQGQYNEQFF. The chain is built from TRBV4-3 and TRBJ2-1; 7 nucleotides line up with TRBD1. Germline-derived CDR1 and CDR2 are LGHNA and YSLEER. The ends lost 3 bases at V and 4 bases at J; junction bases unmatched: 0. The CDR3 spans 13 residues.

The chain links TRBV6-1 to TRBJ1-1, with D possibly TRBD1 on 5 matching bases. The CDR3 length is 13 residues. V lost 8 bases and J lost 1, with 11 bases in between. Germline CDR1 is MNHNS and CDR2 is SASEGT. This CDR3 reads CASLIGENTEAFF. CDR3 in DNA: TGTGCCAGCCTGATAGGGGAGAACACTGAAGCTTTCTTT.